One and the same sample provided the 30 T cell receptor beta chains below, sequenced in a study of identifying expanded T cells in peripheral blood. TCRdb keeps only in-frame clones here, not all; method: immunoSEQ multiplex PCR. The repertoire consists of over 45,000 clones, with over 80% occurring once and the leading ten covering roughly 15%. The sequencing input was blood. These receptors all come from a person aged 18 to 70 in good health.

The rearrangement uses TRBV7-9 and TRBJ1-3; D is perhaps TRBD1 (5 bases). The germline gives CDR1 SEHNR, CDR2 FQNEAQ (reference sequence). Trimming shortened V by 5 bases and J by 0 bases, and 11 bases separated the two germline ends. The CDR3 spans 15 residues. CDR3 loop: CASSQTGSSGNTIYF. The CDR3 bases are TGTGCCAGCAGCCAAACAGGCAGCTCTGGAAACACCATATATTTT.

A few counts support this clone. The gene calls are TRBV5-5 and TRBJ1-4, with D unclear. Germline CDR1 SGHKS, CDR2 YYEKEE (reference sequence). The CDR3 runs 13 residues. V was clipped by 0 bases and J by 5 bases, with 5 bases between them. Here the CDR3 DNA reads TGTGCCAGCAGCTTGGCCACGAATGAAAAACTGTTTTTT. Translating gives CASSLATNEKLFF.

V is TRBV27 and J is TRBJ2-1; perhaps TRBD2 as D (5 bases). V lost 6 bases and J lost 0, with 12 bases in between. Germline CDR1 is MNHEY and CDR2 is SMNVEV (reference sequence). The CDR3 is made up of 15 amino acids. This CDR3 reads CASRLSGSSYNEQFF. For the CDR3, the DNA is TGTGCCAGCAGGCTAAGCGGTAGCTCCTACAATGAGCAGTTCTTC.

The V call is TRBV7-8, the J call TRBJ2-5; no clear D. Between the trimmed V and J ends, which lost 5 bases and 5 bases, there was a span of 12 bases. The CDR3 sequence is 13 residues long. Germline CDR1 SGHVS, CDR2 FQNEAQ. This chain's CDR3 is CASSPQRAETQYF. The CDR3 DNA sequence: TGTGCCAGCAGCCCCCAAAGGGCCGAGACCCAGTACTTC.

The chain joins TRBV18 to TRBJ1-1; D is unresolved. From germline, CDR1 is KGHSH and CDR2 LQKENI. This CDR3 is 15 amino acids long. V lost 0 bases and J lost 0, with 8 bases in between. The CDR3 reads CASSPPSGMNTEAFF. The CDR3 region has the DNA TGTGCCAGCTCACCACCCTCGGGAATGAACACTGAAGCTTTCTTT. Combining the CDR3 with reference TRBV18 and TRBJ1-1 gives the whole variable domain NAGVMQNPRHLVRRRGQEARLRCSPMKGHSHVYWYRQLPEEGLKFMVYLQKENIIDESGMPKERFSAEFPKEGPSILRIQQVVRGDSAAYFCASSPPSGMNTEAFFGQGTRLTVV.

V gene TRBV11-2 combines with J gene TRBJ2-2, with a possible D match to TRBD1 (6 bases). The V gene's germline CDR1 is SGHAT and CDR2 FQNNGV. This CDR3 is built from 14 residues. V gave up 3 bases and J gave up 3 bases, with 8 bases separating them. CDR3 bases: TGTGCCAGCAGCTTGAGGGGGTACACCGGGGAGCTGTTTTTT. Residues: CASSLRGYTGELFF.

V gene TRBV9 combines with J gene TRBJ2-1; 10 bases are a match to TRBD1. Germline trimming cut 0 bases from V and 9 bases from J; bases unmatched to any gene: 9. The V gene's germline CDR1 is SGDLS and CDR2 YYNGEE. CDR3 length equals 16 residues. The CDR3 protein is CASSVATGTGVAEQFF. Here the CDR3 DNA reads TGTGCCAGCAGCGTAGCTACAGGGACAGGGGTAGCTGAGCAGTTCTTC.

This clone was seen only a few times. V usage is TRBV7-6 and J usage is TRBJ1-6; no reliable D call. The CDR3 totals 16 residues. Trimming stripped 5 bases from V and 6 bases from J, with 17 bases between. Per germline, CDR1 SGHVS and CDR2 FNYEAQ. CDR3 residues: CASSPLTGVGNSPLHF. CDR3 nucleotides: TGTGCCAGCAGCCCACTGACCGGGGTGGGTAATTCACCCCTCCACTTT.

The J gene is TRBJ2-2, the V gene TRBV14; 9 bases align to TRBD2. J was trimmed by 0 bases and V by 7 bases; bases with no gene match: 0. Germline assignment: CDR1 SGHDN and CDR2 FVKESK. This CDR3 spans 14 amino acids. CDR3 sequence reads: CASKREANTGELFF. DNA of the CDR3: TGTGCCAGCAAGCGGGAGGCGAACACCGGGGAGCTGTTTTTT.

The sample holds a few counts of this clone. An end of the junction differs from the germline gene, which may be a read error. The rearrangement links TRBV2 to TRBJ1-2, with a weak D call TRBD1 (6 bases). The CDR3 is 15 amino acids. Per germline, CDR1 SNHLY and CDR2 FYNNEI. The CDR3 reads CASREARAGAYGYTF. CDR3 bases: TGTGCCAGCAGAGAAGCCAGGGCGGGGGCCTATGGCTACACCTTC.

The DNA for the CDR3 is TGTGCCAGTAGTTGGGCCCCCAAAGAGACCCAGTACTTC. Translation gives CASSWAPKETQYF. V and J are TRBV19 and TRBJ2-5; D gene uncertain. V was shortened by 5 bases and J by 3 bases, with 10 bases between the two germline ends. CDR3 length equals 13 residues. From germline, CDR1 is LNHDA and CDR2 SQIVND (reference sequence).

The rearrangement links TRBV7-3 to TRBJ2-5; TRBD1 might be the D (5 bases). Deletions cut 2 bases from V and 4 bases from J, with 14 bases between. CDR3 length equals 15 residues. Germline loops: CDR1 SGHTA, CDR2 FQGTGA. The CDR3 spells CASSLGLPGAETQYF. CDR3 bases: TGTGCCAGCAGCTTAGGTCTCCCTGGGGCAGAGACCCAGTACTTC. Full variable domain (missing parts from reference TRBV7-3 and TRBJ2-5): GAGVSQTPSNKVTEKGKYVELRCDPISGHTALYWYRQSLGQGPEFLIYFQGTGAADDSGLPNDRFFAVRPEGSVSTLKIQRTERGDSAVYLCASSLGLPGAETQYFGPGTRLLVL.

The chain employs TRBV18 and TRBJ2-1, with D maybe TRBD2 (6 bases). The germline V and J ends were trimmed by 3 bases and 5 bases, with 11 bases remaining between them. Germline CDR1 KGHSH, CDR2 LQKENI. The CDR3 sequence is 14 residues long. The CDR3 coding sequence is TGTGCCAGCTCACCGGGGGGACCTAACAATGAGCAGTTCTTC. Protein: CASSPGGPNNEQFF.

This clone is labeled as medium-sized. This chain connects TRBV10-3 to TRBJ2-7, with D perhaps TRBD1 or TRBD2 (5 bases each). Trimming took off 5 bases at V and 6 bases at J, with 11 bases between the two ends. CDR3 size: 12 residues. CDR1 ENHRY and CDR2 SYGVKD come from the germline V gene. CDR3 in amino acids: CAISWDGVEQYF. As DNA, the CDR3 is TGTGCCATCAGTTGGGACGGCGTCGAGCAGTACTTC.

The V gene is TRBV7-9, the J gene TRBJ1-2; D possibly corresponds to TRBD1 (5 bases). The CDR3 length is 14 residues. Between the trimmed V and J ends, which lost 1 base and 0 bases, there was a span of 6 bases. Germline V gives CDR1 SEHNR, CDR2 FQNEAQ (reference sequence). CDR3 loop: CASSLGTTNYGYTF. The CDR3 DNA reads TGTGCCAGCAGCTTAGGGACAACTAACTATGGCTACACCTTC.

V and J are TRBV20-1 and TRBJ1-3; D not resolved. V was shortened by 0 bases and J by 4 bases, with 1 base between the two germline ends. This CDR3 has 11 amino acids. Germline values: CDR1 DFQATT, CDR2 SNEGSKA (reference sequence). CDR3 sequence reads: CSAREGNTIYF. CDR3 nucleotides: TGCAGTGCTAGAGAGGGAAACACCATATATTTT.

For the CDR3, the DNA is TGTGCCAGCAGTCACGATACAGCGAACACTGAAGCTTTCTTT. Its translation is CASSHDTANTEAFF. V is TRBV6-5 and J is TRBJ1-1; D unresolved. Trimming left V 5 bases short and J 1 base short, with 11 bases between. Germline V lookup: CDR1 MNHEY, CDR2 SVGAGI. CDR3 length: 14 amino acids.

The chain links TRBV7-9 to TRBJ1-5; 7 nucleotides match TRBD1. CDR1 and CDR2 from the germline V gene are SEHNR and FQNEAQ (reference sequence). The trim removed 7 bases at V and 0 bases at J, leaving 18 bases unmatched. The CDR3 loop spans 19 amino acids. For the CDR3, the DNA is TGTGCCAGCAACACTATTAGGGCGAGGACAGGTAATAGCAATCAGCCCCAGCATTTT. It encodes CASNTIRARTGNSNQPQHF. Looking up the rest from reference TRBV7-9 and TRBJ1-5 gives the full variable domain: DTGVSQNPRHKITKRGQNVTFRCDPISEHNRLYWYRQTLGQGPEFLTYFQNEAQLEKSRLLSDRFSAERPKGSFSTLEIQRTEQGDSAMYLCASNTIRARTGNSNQPQHFGDGTRLSIL.

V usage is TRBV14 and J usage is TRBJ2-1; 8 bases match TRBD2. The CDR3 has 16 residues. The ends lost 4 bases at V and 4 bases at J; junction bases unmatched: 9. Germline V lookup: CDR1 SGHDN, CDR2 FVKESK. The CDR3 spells CASSRKPGLEYNEQFF. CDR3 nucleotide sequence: TGTGCCAGCAGCCGTAAACCGGGACTAGAATACAATGAGCAGTTCTTC.

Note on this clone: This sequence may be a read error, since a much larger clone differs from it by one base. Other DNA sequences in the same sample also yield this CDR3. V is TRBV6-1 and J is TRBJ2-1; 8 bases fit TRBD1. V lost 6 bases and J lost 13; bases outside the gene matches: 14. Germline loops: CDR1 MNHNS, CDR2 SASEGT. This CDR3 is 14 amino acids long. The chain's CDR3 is CASRTPRGQVEQFF. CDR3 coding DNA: TGTGCCAGCAGAACTCCCAGGGGGCAAGTTGAACAGTTCTTC.

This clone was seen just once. The CDR3 coding sequence is TGTGCCAGCAGACATAGCGGGGGGGAAGATACGCAGTATTTT. This codes for CASRHSGGEDTQYF. The V gene is TRBV7-9, the J gene TRBJ2-3, with 11 bases matching TRBD2. The V segment lost 6 bases and the J segment 5 bases; nucleotides outside the gene matches: 4. Germline V gene data show CDR1 as SEHNR and CDR2 as FQNEAQ (reference sequence). There are 14 residues in the CDR3.

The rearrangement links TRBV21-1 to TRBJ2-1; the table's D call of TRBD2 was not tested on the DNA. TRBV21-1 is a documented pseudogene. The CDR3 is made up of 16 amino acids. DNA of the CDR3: TGTGCCAGCAGCAAAGCCGCTAGCGGGGGTTACAATGAGCAGTTCTTC. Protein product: CASSKAASGGYNEQFF.

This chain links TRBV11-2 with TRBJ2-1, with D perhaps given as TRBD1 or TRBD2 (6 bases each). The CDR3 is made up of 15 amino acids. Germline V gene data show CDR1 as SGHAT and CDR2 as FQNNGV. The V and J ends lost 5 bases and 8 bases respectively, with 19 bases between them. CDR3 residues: CASSRRLGGQYEQFF. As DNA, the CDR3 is TGTGCCAGCAGCCGACGACTAGGGGGACAATATGAGCAGTTCTTC.

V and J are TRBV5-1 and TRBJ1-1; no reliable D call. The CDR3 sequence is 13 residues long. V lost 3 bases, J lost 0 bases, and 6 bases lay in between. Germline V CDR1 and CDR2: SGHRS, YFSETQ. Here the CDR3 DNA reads TGCGCCAGCAGCTCCGGAGTGAACACTGAAGCTTTCTTT. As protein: CASSSGVNTEAFF.

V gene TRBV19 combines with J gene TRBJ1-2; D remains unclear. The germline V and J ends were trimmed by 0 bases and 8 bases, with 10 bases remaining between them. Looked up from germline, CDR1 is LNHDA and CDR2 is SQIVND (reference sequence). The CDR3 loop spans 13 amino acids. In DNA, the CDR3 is TGTGCCAGTAGTATAGAGGAGAGGGCCGGCTACACCTTC. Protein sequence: CASSIEERAGYTF.

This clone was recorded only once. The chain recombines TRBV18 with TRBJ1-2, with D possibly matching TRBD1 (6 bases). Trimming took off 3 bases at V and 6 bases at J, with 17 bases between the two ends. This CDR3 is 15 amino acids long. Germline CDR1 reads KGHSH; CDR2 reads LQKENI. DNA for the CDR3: TGTGCCAGCTCACCGATGCAGGGGTACATCGATGGCTACACCTTC. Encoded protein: CASSPMQGYIDGYTF. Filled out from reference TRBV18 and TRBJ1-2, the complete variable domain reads NAGVMQNPRHLVRRRGQEARLRCSPMKGHSHVYWYRQLPEEGLKFMVYLQKENIIDESGMPKERFSAEFPKEGPSILRIQQVVRGDSAAYFCASSPMQGYIDGYTFGSGTRLTVV.

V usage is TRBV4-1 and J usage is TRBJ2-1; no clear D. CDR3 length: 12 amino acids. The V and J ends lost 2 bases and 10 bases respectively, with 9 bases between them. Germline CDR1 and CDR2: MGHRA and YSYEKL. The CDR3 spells CASSQTPTEQFF. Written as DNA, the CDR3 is TGCGCCAGCAGCCAAACGCCAACCGAGCAGTTCTTC.

This CDR3 is CASSLDGAAGNTIYF. In DNA, the CDR3 is TGCGCCAGCAGCTTGGATGGGGCGGCAGGAAACACCATATATTTT. The rearrangement links TRBV5-1 to TRBJ1-3, with D tentatively TRBD1 (5 bases). V was shortened by 0 bases and J by 4 bases, with 11 bases between the two germline ends. This CDR3 is built from 15 residues. Germline V CDR1 and CDR2: SGHRS, YFSETQ.

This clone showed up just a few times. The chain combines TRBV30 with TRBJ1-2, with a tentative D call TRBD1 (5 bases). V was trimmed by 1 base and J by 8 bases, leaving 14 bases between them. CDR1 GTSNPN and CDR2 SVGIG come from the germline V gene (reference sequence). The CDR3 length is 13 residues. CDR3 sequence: CAWSADRSSGYTF. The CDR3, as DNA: TGTGCCTGGAGTGCAGACAGATCCAGCGGCTACACCTTC.

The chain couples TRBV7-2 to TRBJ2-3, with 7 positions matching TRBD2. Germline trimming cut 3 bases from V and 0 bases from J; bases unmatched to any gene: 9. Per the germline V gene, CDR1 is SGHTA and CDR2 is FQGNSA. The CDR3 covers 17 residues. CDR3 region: CASSFETSWASTDTQYF. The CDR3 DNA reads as TGTGCCAGCAGCTTTGAGACTAGCTGGGCTAGCACAGATACGCAGTATTTT.